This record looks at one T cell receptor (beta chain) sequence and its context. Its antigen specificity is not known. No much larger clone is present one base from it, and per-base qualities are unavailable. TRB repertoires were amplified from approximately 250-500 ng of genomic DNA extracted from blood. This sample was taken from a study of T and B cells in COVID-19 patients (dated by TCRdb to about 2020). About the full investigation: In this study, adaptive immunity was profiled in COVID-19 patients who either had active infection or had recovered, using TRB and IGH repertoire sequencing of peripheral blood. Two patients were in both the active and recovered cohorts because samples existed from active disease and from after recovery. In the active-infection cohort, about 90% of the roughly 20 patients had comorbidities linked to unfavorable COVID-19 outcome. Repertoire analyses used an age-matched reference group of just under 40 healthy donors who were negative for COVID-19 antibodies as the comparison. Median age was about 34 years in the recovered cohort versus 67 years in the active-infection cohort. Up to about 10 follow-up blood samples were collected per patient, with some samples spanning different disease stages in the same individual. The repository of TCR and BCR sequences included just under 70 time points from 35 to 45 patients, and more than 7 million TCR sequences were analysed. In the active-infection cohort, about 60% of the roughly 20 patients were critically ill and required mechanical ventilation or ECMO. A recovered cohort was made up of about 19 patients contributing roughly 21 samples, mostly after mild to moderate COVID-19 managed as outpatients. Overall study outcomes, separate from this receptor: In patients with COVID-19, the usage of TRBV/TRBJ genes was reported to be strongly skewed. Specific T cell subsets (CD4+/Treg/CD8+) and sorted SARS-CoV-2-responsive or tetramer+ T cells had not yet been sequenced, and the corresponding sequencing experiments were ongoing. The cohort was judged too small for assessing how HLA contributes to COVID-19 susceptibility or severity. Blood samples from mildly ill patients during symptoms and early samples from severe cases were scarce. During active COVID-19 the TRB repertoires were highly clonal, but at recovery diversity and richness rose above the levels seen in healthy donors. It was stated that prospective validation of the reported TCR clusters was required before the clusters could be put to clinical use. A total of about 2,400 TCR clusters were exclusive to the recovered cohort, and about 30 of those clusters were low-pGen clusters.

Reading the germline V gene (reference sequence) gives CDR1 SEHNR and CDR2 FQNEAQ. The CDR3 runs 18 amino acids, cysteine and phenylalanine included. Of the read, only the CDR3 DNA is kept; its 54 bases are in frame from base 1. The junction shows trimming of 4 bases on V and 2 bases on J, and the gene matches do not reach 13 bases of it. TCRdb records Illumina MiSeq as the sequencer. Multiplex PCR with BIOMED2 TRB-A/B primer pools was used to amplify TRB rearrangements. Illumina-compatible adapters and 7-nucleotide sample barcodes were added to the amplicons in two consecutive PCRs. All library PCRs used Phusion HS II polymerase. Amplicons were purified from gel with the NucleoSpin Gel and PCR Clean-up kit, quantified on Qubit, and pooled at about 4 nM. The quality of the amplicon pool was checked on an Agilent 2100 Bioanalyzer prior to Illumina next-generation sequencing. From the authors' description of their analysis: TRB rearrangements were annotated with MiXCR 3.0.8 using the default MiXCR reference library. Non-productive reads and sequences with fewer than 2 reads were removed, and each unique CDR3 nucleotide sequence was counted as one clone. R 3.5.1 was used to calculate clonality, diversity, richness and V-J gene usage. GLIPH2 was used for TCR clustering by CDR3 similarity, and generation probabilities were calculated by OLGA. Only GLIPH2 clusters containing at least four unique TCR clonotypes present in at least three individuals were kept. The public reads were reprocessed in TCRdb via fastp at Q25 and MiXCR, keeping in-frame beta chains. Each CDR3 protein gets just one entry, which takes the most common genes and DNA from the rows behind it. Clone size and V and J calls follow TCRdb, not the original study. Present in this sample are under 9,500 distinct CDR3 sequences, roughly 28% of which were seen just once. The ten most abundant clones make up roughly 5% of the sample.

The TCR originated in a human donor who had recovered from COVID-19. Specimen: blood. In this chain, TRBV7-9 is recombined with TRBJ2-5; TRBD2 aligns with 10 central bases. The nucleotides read TGTGCCAGCAGCTCTACCCAGGCCCGACTAGCGGGTCAAGAGACCCAGTACTTC. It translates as CASSSTQARLAGQETQYF. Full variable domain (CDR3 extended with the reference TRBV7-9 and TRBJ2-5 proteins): DTGVSQNPRHKITKRGQNVTFRCDPISEHNRLYWYRQTLGQGPEFLTYFQNEAQLEKSRLLSDRFSAERPKGSFSTLEIQRTEQGDSAMYLCASSSTQARLAGQETQYFGPGTRLLVL.